This TCR beta chain originates from a study of T cell responses to AZD1222 COVID-19 vaccine. Here immunoSEQ multiplex PCR was the method, and the copy in TCRdb shows in-frame clones only, minus some. There are roughly 58,000 clones in the sample; roughly nine tenths occur only once, and 6.1% lies in the top ten. CDR3 length: 19 amino acids. This specimen consisted of peripheral blood, obtained 28 days after the second AZD1222 dose. The sequence was obtained from an adult who received the AZD1222 COVID-19 vaccine. The rearrangement links TRBV21-1 to TRBJ1-4. TRBV21-1 counts as a pseudogene. The CDR3 region is CASSKETGEVGGTNEKLFF. The CDR3 region has the DNA TGTGCCAGCAGCAAAGAAACAGGGGAGGTCGGGGGGACTAATGAAAAACTGTTTTTT.